This T cell receptor (beta chain) is from a study of blood T cells in healthy people across ages. The study, taken as a whole, reports: Strong correlation was found linking TCR beta diversity to naive T cell percentage.

CDR3 length equals 13 residues. Trimming cost V 3 bases and J 4 bases, with 10 bases left between them. From germline, CDR1 is SGDLS and CDR2 YYNGEE. Notes on this clonotype: Its antigen is still unknown.

A J-beta primer mix and a sample-barcoded 5' primer were used in a second PCR of about 7 to 12 cycles. TCRdb re-analysed the 5' RACE reads in MiXCR, keeping a single row per CDR3 protein. Among about 780,000 distinct CDR3 sequences, around two thirds were seen once, and the ten largest hold about a quarter. The sequence was obtained from a man between 25 and 39 years old in good health. The sequencing input was blood. The rearrangement links TRBV9 to TRBJ1-2; D is ambiguous. The CDR3 bases are TGTGCCAGCAGCGCAGGTGACACCTATGGCTACACCTTC. This codes for CASSAGDTYGYTF.